The 21 T cell receptor beta chains reported below all come from one sample, sequenced in a study of blood T cell repertoires in COVID-19. TCRdb keeps only in-frame clones here, not all; method: immunoSEQ multiplex PCR. The repertoire holds roughly 120,000 clones, with roughly 86% as singletons. The sequencing sample was made of peripheral blood. The receptor set was obtained from a human donor in a cohort sampled during active COVID-19.

V is TRBV19 and J is TRBJ2-5, with 7 bases identical to TRBD2. Germline-derived CDR1 and CDR2 are LNHDA and SQIVND (reference sequence). Trimming took 2 bases from V and 3 from J; bases not matched to a gene: 9. This CDR3 is built from 16 residues. The CDR3 DNA reads as TGTGCCAGTAGTATATCTCAGCGGGGAGTAAAAGAGACCCAGTACTTC. This sequence encodes CASSISQRGVKETQYF.

The chain has TRBV2 and TRBJ1-2, with D possibly TRBD1 on 6 matching bases. Germline values: CDR1 SNHLY, CDR2 FYNNEI. Trimming pared 10 bases from V and 1 base from J, leaving 13 bases between. This CDR3 has 13 amino acids. CDR3 protein: CATRTDFNYGYTF. The CDR3 DNA is TGTGCCACCCGGACAGATTTTAACTATGGCTACACCTTC.

The V call is TRBV28, the J call TRBJ2-3, with 14 bases fitting TRBD2. J lost 8 bases, V lost 5 bases, and 6 bases had no gene match. The CDR3 totals 15 residues. Germline V gene sequence: CDR1 MDHEN, CDR2 SYDVKM. CDR3 sequence: CASSQQGLAGATQYF. The CDR3 DNA reads as TGTGCCAGCAGTCAGCAGGGACTAGCGGGAGCTACGCAGTATTTT.

The CDR3 is CASSLAAGGGVGTQYF. The DNA of the CDR3 is TGTGCCAGCAGCTTAGCAGCTGGTGGGGGGGTGGGGACCCAGTACTTC. The chain links TRBV7-2 to TRBJ2-5, with 7 positions matching TRBD2. Unmatched junction bases numbered 11, after V lost 0 bases and J lost 7 bases. CDR3 size: 16 residues. Germline-derived CDR1 and CDR2 are SGHTA and FQGNSA.

The rearrangement joins TRBV6-1 to TRBJ2-1; 8 nucleotides align to TRBD2. Trimming took 1 base from V and 5 from J; bases not matched to a gene: 4. The CDR3 has 15 residues. From germline, CDR1 is MNHNS and CDR2 SASEGT. CDR3 region: CASSEVRLANNEQFF. The DNA of the CDR3 is TGTGCCAGCAGTGAAGTGCGACTAGCGAACAATGAGCAGTTCTTC.

Concerning this clone: This CDR3 is also generated by other DNA sequences in the sample. The chain employs TRBV9 and TRBJ2-1, with 7 positions matching TRBD2. Germline CDR1 is SGDLS and CDR2 is YYNGEE. The V gene end was trimmed by 1 base and the J gene end by 2 bases; junction bases not matched to a gene: 3. The CDR3 spans 15 residues. The CDR3 spells CASSVTSGAYNEQFF. Written as DNA, the CDR3 is TGTGCCAGCAGCGTAACGAGCGGGGCCTACAATGAGCAGTTCTTC.

The rearrangement links TRBV11-2 to TRBJ1-1; D ambiguous. CDR1 is SGHAT and CDR2 is FQNNGV in the germline V gene. The CDR3 runs 12 residues. The germline V and J ends were trimmed by 5 bases and 1 base, with 5 bases remaining between them. CDR3 DNA: TGTGCCAGCAGCCCCCAGAACACTGAAGCTTTCTTT. Its protein is CASSPQNTEAFF.

V is TRBV28 and J is TRBJ2-5; 8 bases are shared with TRBD1. Germline CDR1 is MDHEN and CDR2 is SYDVKM. This CDR3 region has 13 residues. The V segment lost 6 bases and the J segment 5 bases; nucleotides outside the gene matches: 5. CDR3 sequence reads: CASSRTGLETQYF. As DNA, the CDR3 is TGTGCCAGCAGCCGGACAGGGTTGGAGACCCAGTACTTC. Full variable domain (rest looked up from reference TRBV28 and TRBJ2-5): DVKVTQSSRYLVKRTGEKVFLECVQDMDHENMFWYRQDPGLGLRLIYFSYDVKMKEKGDIPEGYSVSREKKERFSLILESASTNQTSMYLCASSRTGLETQYFGPGTRLLVL.

This chain links TRBV27 with TRBJ2-1; possible D gene TRBD2, 6 bases. The CDR3 consists of 14 residues. V lost 5 bases and J lost 7, with 15 bases in between. The germline V gene has CDR1 MNHEY and CDR2 SMNVEV (reference sequence). CDR3 protein: CASSPSVGGNEQFF. The CDR3 DNA is TGTGCCAGCAGTCCCTCCGTCGGGGGTAATGAGCAGTTCTTC.

The chain recombines TRBV27 with TRBJ1-5; weak D call: TRBD1 (5 bases). The ends were cut back, 5 bases at V and 1 base at J, with 18 bases in the middle. Germline loops: CDR1 MNHEY, CDR2 SMNVEV (reference sequence). The CDR3 runs to 17 residues. In DNA form, the CDR3 reads TGTGCCAGCAGTCCAATGGTGAGGGGAGGGAGCAATCAGCCCCAGCATTTT. Its protein is CASSPMVRGGSNQPQHF.

This clone was picked up a small number of times. This rearrangement joins TRBV14 to TRBJ2-2; unclear D gene. The CDR3 has 17 residues. Looked up from germline, CDR1 is SGHDN and CDR2 is FVKESK. Trimming removed 0 bases at V and 3 bases at J, with 14 bases between. The CDR3, as DNA: TGTGCCAGCAGCCAAGATCGCGCGAGGAGTTACACCGGGGAGCTGTTTTTT. Translated, it gives CASSQDRARSYTGELFF.

The chain carries TRBV7-8 and TRBJ2-1; 13 bases map to TRBD2. Trimming took 1 base from V and 6 from J; bases not matched to a gene: 6. CDR1 and CDR2 (germline): SGHVS, FQNEAQ. CDR3 size: 17 residues. The CDR3 loop is CASSLDSGTSGTNEQFF. CDR3 in DNA: TGTGCCAGCAGCTTAGATTCAGGGACTAGCGGGACCAATGAGCAGTTCTTC.

Regarding this clone: The same CDR3 is also encoded by other DNA sequences in this sample. The chain recombines TRBV27 with TRBJ2-7; 10 bases align to TRBD1. Germline-derived CDR1 and CDR2 are MNHEY and SMNVEV (reference sequence). The trim removed 6 bases at V and 2 bases at J, leaving 4 bases unmatched. The CDR3 spans 14 residues. CDR3 sequence (DNA): TGTGCCAGCAGCCTCGGACAGGGGGCCTACGAGCAGTACTTC. It yields the protein CASSLGQGAYEQYF.

The chain is built from TRBV11-2 and TRBJ1-1; D is ambiguous. V lost 2 bases and J lost 5, with 12 bases in between. The germline V gene has CDR1 SGHAT and CDR2 FQNNGV. The CDR3 runs 14 residues. The CDR3 spells CASSLSEGRTEAFF. For the CDR3, the DNA is TGTGCCAGCAGCTTATCCGAGGGAAGGACTGAAGCTTTCTTT.

The chain joins TRBV6-5 to TRBJ1-2, with TRBD1 as a possible D gene (5 bases). Germline V gene data show CDR1 as MNHEY and CDR2 as SVGAGI. The V gene lost 2 bases and the J gene lost 0 bases, with 7 bases spanning the gap. This CDR3 contains 14 residues. The CDR3 here is CASSYRTTNYGYTF. CDR3 coding DNA: TGTGCCAGCAGTTACCGGACAACTAACTATGGCTACACCTTC.

V is TRBV27 and J is TRBJ2-7; D ambiguous. The CDR3 totals 14 residues. The ends were cut back, 0 bases at V and 6 bases at J, with 12 bases in the middle. Germline CDR1 is MNHEY and CDR2 is SMNVEV (reference sequence). The CDR3 here is CASSLSTPGPEQYF. In DNA form, the CDR3 reads TGTGCCAGCAGTTTATCGACCCCGGGTCCCGAGCAGTACTTC.

The chain joins TRBV12-5 to TRBJ2-1; 15 bases fit TRBD2. The CDR3 length is 18 residues. The germline V gene encodes CDR1 LGHNT and CDR2 FRNRAP. After removal of 2 bases from V and 9 bases from J, the junction contained 11 bases not matched to a gene. The CDR3, as DNA: TGTGCTAGTGGTTTGACCCTGGGACTAGCGGGAGGTGGTGGTGAGCAGTTCTTC. Amino acid sequence: CASGLTLGLAGGGGEQFF.

This clone was observed a handful of times. The chain has TRBV28 and TRBJ2-7, with D tentatively TRBD2 (5 bases). The V gene's germline CDR1 is MDHEN and CDR2 SYDVKM. This CDR3 region has 13 residues. V dropped 6 bases and J dropped 3 bases, with 12 bases sitting between them. The CDR3 region has the DNA TGTGCCAGCAGACCGCCAACTAGCTACGAGCAGTACTTC. This encodes CASRPPTSYEQYF.

As DNA, the CDR3 is TGCGCCAGCAGCCAAGGGGGTTCGTTCTACGGGGGCTACAATGAGCAGTTCTTC. Residues: CASSQGGSFYGGYNEQFF. V and J are TRBV4-1 and TRBJ2-1; possibly TRBD2 for D (6 bases). The V and J ends lost 1 base and 3 bases respectively, with 19 bases between them. The CDR3 totals 18 residues. Germline lookup yields CDR1 MGHRA and CDR2 YSYEKL.

This clone was observed a single time. The chain couples TRBV19 to TRBJ1-2; TRBD1 might be the D (6 bases). The length of the CDR3 is 15 residues. From germline, CDR1 is LNHDA and CDR2 SQIVND (reference sequence). V was trimmed by 8 bases and J by 0 bases, leaving 16 bases between them. The CDR3 protein is CASSDTGISNYGYTF. DNA of the CDR3: TGTGCCAGTTCAGATACAGGGATCTCTAACTATGGCTACACCTTC.

J is TRBJ2-1 and V is TRBV19; TRBD2 agrees at 10 bases. The CDR3 consists of 15 residues. V lost 10 bases, J lost 4 bases, and 10 bases stayed unmatched. The germline gives CDR1 LNHDA, CDR2 SQIVND (reference sequence). CDR3 coding DNA: TGTGCCATCTCTTTAGGACTAGCGGCTTACAATGAGCAGTTCTTC. Translating it yields CAISLGLAAYNEQFF.